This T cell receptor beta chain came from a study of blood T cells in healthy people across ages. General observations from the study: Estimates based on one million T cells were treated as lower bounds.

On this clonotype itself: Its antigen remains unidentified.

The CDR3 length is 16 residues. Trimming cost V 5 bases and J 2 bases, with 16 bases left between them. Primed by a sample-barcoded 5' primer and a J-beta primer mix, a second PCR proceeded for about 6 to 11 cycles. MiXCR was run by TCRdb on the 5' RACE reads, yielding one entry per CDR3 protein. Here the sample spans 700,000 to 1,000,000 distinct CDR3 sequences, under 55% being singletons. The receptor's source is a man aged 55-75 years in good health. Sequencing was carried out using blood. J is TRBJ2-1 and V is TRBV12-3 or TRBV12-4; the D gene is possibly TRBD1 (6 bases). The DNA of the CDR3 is TGTGCCAGCAGTGGCCCTACAGGGAGCCCCTACAATGAGCAGTTCTTC. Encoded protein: CASSGPTGSPYNEQFF.